This TCR beta chain was found in a study of cytomegalovirus exposure and HLA in healthy donors. Study findings and constraints: Based on reports, TCR beta sequences accurately predicted HLA-A and HLA-B alleles for most subjects. Earlier results showed most TCR beta V segments being productive about 90% or about 30% of the time. Later on, analysis showed that most CMV-associated TCR beta chains appeared to be HLA-restricted.

Concerning this clone itself: Its antigen remains unknown.

The primer mix had 60 Vbeta and 13 Jbeta primers. Measured with immunoSEQ multiplex PCR; TCRdb has only the in-frame clones, and not every one. This sample has a few hundred thousand clones, with around four fifths found just once. Germline CDR1 is SQVTM and CDR2 is ANQGSEA. V was trimmed by 2 bases and J by 6 bases, leaving 14 bases between them. CDR3 length equals 14 residues. The chain joins TRBV29-1 to TRBJ2-1; D is possibly TRBD2 (6 bases). The specimen sequenced was PBMCs. The clonotype was recovered from a woman aged 40 to 50 in good health and CMV-seronegative. The CDR3 DNA follows: TGCAGCGTTGAACGCGGGATGGGGTCCAATGAGCAGTTCTTC. Amino acids: CSVERGMGSNEQFF.